The rows below give T cell receptor beta chains drawn from one sample of a study of identical twins. TCRdb re-called the 5' RACE reads through MiXCR, storing one row per CDR3 protein. The sample yields roughly 250,000 distinct CDR3 sequences, over 12% seen once. The sample comprised memory (CD45RO+) T cells sorted from blood. Receptors were obtained from a young woman in good health. CDR3s include the opening cysteine and the closing phenylalanine or tryptophan. Fields, in order: V gene, clone size, J gene, CDR3 protein. Rows give clone size only sometimes, using once, few, many, or a class for an expanded clone.

>TRBV4-1|few|TRBJ2-5
CASSRGASGGSRDQETQYF
>TRBV5-1|few|TRBJ2-7
CASSPPGHPSYEQYF
>TRBV19|few|TRBJ2-5
CASGDREETQYF
>TRBV20-1|few|TRBJ1-1
CSEQRRGTEAFF
>TRBV28|few|TRBJ2-3
CASSSSSTDTQYF
>TRBV7-9|.|TRBJ2-1
CASSISGGTYNEQFF
>TRBV7-2|.|TRBJ2-2
CASSLVPGWSTGELFF
>TRBV7-3|few|TRBJ2-2
CASSSRGQGRTGELFF
>TRBV20-1|few|TRBJ2-7
CSARGAGGPHEQYF
>TRBV25-1|many|TRBJ2-2
CASSELANTGELFF
>TRBV9|few|TRBJ1-1
CASRDRTNTEAFF
>TRBV12-3/TRBV12-4|few|TRBJ2-2
CASSSKGTGRESGELFF
>TRBV4-3|.|TRBJ2-2
CASSQDTGTRTTGELFF
>TRBV5-5|.|TRBJ1-1
CASRRGPETEAFF
>TRBV2|many|TRBJ1-5
CASKRQANQPQHF
>TRBV7-2|few|TRBJ2-1
CASTPPGGSEQFF
>TRBV5-1|many|TRBJ2-3
CASSLPVSSTDTQYF
>TRBV4-2|few|TRBJ2-7
CASSQDQGGRTYEQYF
>TRBV5-1|.|TRBJ2-6
CASSRGSGANVLTF
>TRBV4-3|few|TRBJ1-2
CASSQDANGRYGYTF
>TRBV20-1|.|TRBJ2-7
CSARKSGTGLYEQYF
>TRBV19|.|TRBJ2-3
CASSIGRGLADTQYF
>TRBV6-5|few|TRBJ2-1
CASSYLGGARQFF
>TRBV29-1|.|TRBJ2-1
CSASSGEVFDEQFF
>TRBV27|.|TRBJ2-5
CASTSRGETQYF
>TRBV21-1|.|TRBJ1-5
CASSDRSNQPQHF
>TRBV12-3/TRBV12-4|.|TRBJ2-6
CASSFEGSGANVLTF
>TRBV7-6|few|TRBJ2-2
CASSLVIGGNTGELFF
>TRBV5-6|.|TRBJ2-5
CASSLAVQGETQYF
>TRBV5-8|.|TRBJ2-3
CASTGTSGFNTDTQYF
>TRBV19|.|TRBJ2-3
CAAARGISDTQYF
>TRBV6-1|.|TRBJ2-7
CASSERSGEPYGYEQYF
>TRBV7-2|many|TRBJ2-3
CASSRDTQYF
>TRBV9|few|TRBJ2-1
CASSFESSSYNEQFF
>TRBV10-3|few|TRBJ2-4
CAISESLSVAVENIQYF
>TRBV5-6|few|TRBJ1-4
CASSGGQEANEKLFF
>TRBV20-1|.|TRBJ2-6
CSAGQGASGGANVLTF
>TRBV7-9|few|TRBJ1-6
CASSPGGGDNSPLHF
>TRBV6-2/TRBV6-3|.|TRBJ1-1
CASSYASDTNTEAFF
>TRBV9|.|TRBJ2-3
CASSVPPGGGTDTQYF
>TRBV6-1|.|TRBJ2-5
CASSQAGGPLQYF